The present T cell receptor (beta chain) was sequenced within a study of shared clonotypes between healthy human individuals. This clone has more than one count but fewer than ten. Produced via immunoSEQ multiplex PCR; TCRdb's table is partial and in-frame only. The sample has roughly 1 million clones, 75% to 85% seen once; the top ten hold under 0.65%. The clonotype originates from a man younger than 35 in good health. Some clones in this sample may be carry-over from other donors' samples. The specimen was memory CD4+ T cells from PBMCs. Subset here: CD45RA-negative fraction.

The CDR3 loop is CASSKDRDRPQHF. CDR3 sequence (DNA): TGCGCCAGCAGCAAGGACAGGGACCGGCCCCAGCATTTT. The V gene is TRBV4-3, the J gene TRBJ1-5; the match to TRBD1 covers 8 bases. The CDR3 runs 13 residues. V was pared by 5 bases and J by 9 bases, with 6 bases of the junction left unmatched. Germline V gene data show CDR1 as LGHNA and CDR2 as YSLEER.